These 19 T cell receptor beta chains originate from one sample sequenced in a study of CD8+ T cells in alopecia areata. Sequencing used cDNA as its template, made by extracting RNA and reverse transcribing it. The repertoire was sequenced with immunoSEQ multiplex PCR; TCRdb's copy has only in-frame clones and lacks some. The sample holds around 30,000 clones, 60% to 85% seen once. The sequencing sample was made of NKG2D-low CD8+ T cells sorted from blood. All receptors come from a human donor with alopecia areata.

This clone turned up a few times. The V gene is TRBV19, the J gene TRBJ2-7; perhaps D is TRBD1 or TRBD2 (5 bases each). V lost 5 bases and J lost 5, with 10 bases in between. Germline CDR1 and CDR2: LNHDA and SQIVND (reference sequence). CDR3 length: 12 residues. As DNA, the CDR3 is TGTGCCAGTAGTCTCGGGGCGGACGAGCAGTACTTC. Its protein product is CASSLGADEQYF.

The gene calls are TRBV7-2 and TRBJ1-5; no definite D call. Germline V lookup: CDR1 SGHTA, CDR2 FQGNSA. Between the trimmed V and J ends, which lost 1 base and 4 bases, there was a span of 11 bases. This CDR3 contains 15 residues. CDR3 DNA sequence: TGTGCCAGCAGCTTAGTTCTCAGCACAAATCAGCCCCAGCATTTT. It translates to CASSLVLSTNQPQHF.

Only one count was recorded for this clone. The chain joins TRBV2 to TRBJ2-7, with 8 positions matching TRBD1. In germline, CDR1 is SNHLY, CDR2 FYNNEI. V gave up 2 bases and J gave up 2 bases; unmatched junction bases: 2. The CDR3 extends over 14 amino acids. As DNA, the CDR3 is TGTGCCAGCAGTGAAACACAGGGGGCCTACGAGCAGTACTTC. Amino acids: CASSETQGAYEQYF.

The gene calls are TRBV7-9 and TRBJ2-7; 7 bases match TRBD1. With V trimmed by 2 bases and J by 5 bases, 15 bases remained unmatched. The germline CDR1 and CDR2 sequences are SEHNR and FQNEAQ (reference sequence). CDR3 length: 17 amino acids. CDR3 DNA: TGTGCCAGCAGCTTAACCTACCGGGACAGAAATTCTCACGAGCAGTACTTC. Its translation is CASSLTYRDRNSHEQYF.

The chain combines TRBV28 with TRBJ1-2, with 9 bases matching TRBD1. This CDR3 contains 17 residues. Germline assignment: CDR1 MDHEN and CDR2 SYDVKM. V dropped 4 bases and J dropped 3; count of bases not matched to a gene: 12. Written as DNA, the CDR3 is TGTGCCAGCAGTTGGACCCCCGGGACAGGGAGCGACTATGGCTACACCTTC. It specifies CASSWTPGTGSDYGYTF.

This chain uses TRBV6-5 with TRBJ2-7, with D possibly TRBD1 on 6 matching bases. V lost 5 bases to trimming and J lost 2 bases, with 16 bases between them. This CDR3 contains 15 residues. Germline-derived CDR1 and CDR2 are MNHEY and SVGAGI. The DNA of the CDR3 is TGTGCCAGCAGTACCTCACAGGGAACCCCCTACGAGCAGTACTTC. Translated: CASSTSQGTPYEQYF.

The chain joins TRBV4-1 to TRBJ2-7, with 7 bases matching TRBD2. The CDR3 spans 15 residues. The V segment lost 4 bases and the J segment 5 bases; nucleotides outside the gene matches: 11. CDR1 and CDR2 (germline): MGHRA, YSYEKL. In nucleotides, the CDR3 is TGCGCCAGCAGCCCAGGCCGGGACGGGAGGCACGAGCAGTACTTC. Amino acids: CASSPGRDGRHEQYF.

This chain connects TRBV9 to TRBJ2-7; D is ambiguous. Deletions cut 2 bases from V and 3 bases from J, with 9 bases between. Germline V gives CDR1 SGDLS, CDR2 YYNGEE. The CDR3 runs 13 residues. The DNA for the CDR3 is TGTGCCAGCAGCGTTCGTTTGGGCTACGAGCAGTACTTC. As protein: CASSVRLGYEQYF.

V and J are TRBV5-1 and TRBJ2-2; maybe TRBD1 (6 bases). The V gene's germline CDR1 is SGHRS and CDR2 YFSETQ. The V and J ends lost 3 bases and 5 bases respectively, with 14 bases between them. The CDR3 is 15 amino acids. CDR3 protein: CASSSATGETGELFF. The CDR3 DNA is TGCGCCAGCAGCTCCGCGACAGGAGAGACCGGGGAGCTGTTTTTT.

This clone was seen a few times. The V gene is TRBV14, the J gene TRBJ1-4; D gene uncertain. V was clipped by 4 bases and J by 8 bases, with 20 bases between them. The CDR3 contains 16 residues. Germline V gene data show CDR1 as SGHDN and CDR2 as FVKESK. The CDR3, as DNA: TGTGCCAGCAGCCCTGGAGCCGGGAACACGGGGGAAAAACTGTTTTTT. This codes for CASSPGAGNTGEKLFF.

The rearrangement uses TRBV23-1 and TRBJ1-2; 8 bases are a match to TRBD1. TRBV23-1 is an open reading frame whose function is uncertain. CDR3 length equals 15 residues. J lost 8 bases, V lost 6 bases, and 14 bases had no gene match. CDR3 sequence: CASSQLTWTGKGYTF. CDR3 DNA: TGCGCCAGCAGCCAGTTGACCTGGACAGGGAAAGGCTACACCTTC.

The V call is TRBV15, the J call TRBJ2-5, with 9 bases that match TRBD2. The CDR3 has 19 amino acids. V was pared by 0 bases and J by 0 bases, with 11 bases of the junction left unmatched. Germline values: CDR1 LNHNV, CDR2 YYDKDF (reference sequence). The CDR3 reads CATSRDQELAGKDQETQYF. The CDR3 DNA follows: TGTGCCACCAGCAGAGATCAGGAGCTAGCGGGAAAGGACCAAGAGACCCAGTACTTC.

The chain links TRBV2 to TRBJ2-7; unclear D gene. Germline lookup yields CDR1 SNHLY and CDR2 FYNNEI. Trimming shortened V by 10 bases and J by 7 bases, and 17 bases separated the two germline ends. The CDR3 loop spans 12 amino acids. CDR3 amino acids: CATHGADMEQYF. As DNA, the CDR3 is TGTGCCACCCATGGTGCCGACATGGAGCAGTACTTC.

The chain recombines TRBV12-5 with TRBJ2-3; maybe TRBD1 (6 bases). V was pared by 6 bases and J by 2 bases, with 12 bases between. Germline V CDR1 and CDR2: LGHNT, FRNRAP. The length of the CDR3 is 14 residues. This CDR3 reads CASGRDTFTDTQYF. The CDR3 DNA reads as TGTGCTAGTGGACGGGACACCTTCACAGATACGCAGTATTTT.

The V and J genes are TRBV4-1 and TRBJ2-1; maybe TRBD2 (5 bases). Trimming took 4 bases from V and 10 from J, leaving 14 bases between them. This CDR3 comprises 13 residues. Germline loops: CDR1 MGHRA, CDR2 YSYEKL. The CDR3 DNA reads TGCGCCAGCAGCCCTCAGCGGTCTTGGGAGCAGTTCTTC. Its protein is CASSPQRSWEQFF.

The chain links TRBV5-6 to TRBJ2-2; D may be TRBD1 (6 bases). The CDR3 length is 14 residues. Per germline, CDR1 SGHDT and CDR2 YYEEEE. With 4 bases removed from V and 6 bases from J, the gap between germline ends came to 13 bases. The CDR3 sequence: CASSQVGAPGELFF. CDR3 DNA sequence: TGTGCCAGCAGCCAAGTGGGGGCGCCCGGGGAGCTGTTTTTT.

This rearrangement joins TRBV29-1 to TRBJ1-2; D possibly corresponds to TRBD1 (6 bases). The CDR3 has 12 residues. CDR1 and CDR2 from the germline V gene are SQVTM and ANQGSEA. The V end lost 5 bases, the J end lost 1 base, and 8 bases lay between the germline ends. CDR3 sequence: CSVLQGNYGYTF. DNA of the CDR3: TGCAGCGTTCTACAGGGTAACTATGGCTACACCTTC.

J is TRBJ2-5 and V is TRBV9; no definite D call. CDR3 length: 11 residues. The germline gives CDR1 SGDLS, CDR2 YYNGEE. Between the trimmed V and J ends, which lost 0 bases and 9 bases, there was a span of 6 bases. CDR3 sequence reads: CASSVEGPQYF. In DNA form, the CDR3 reads TGTGCCAGCAGCGTAGAGGGCCCCCAGTACTTC.

V and J are TRBV27 and TRBJ2-3; 13 bases match TRBD2. Unmatched junction bases numbered 10, after V lost 8 bases and J lost 5 bases. Looked up from germline, CDR1 is MNHEY and CDR2 is SMNVEV (reference sequence). The CDR3 is 16 amino acids. In nucleotides, the CDR3 is TGTGCCAGCGGGAGGACTAGCGGGAGCGGTGGAGATACGCAGTATTTT. It encodes CASGRTSGSGGDTQYF.